Below, 19 T cell receptor beta chains from the same sample are listed, as sequenced in a study of regulatory T cells in long-lasting Graves disease (dated by TCRdb to the early 2020s). Library construction relied on multiplex PCR. The listed sequencing device is Illumina HiSeq 4000. CDR3 regions were amplified by Arm-PCR with iRepertoire HTBI primers to construct TCR beta libraries. TCRdb took the public reads, trimmed them with fastp at Q25, ran MiXCR for clone calling and kept in-frame beta chains. Each CDR3 protein appears once, grouped with its most common genes and DNA. The sample table shows 300,000 to 400,000 distinct CDR3 sequences, and over 15% are seen once. The ten largest clones take up about 32% of the sample. The sample's time point label is to be understood as: newly diagnosed GD, antithyroid drugs for less than 3 months. RNA was extracted from PBMCs in TRIzol for both TCR sequencing and RNA sequencing.

These same data were also listed under a study on T cells in Graves' hyperthyroidism and ophthalmopathy.

Sequenced material: peripheral blood mononuclear cells (PBMCs), taken at new diagnosis, from a patient treated with antithyroid drugs. These receptors were collected from a man in his forties with Graves disease. Donor details come from another sample of the same person, matched by shared clones.

This clonotype came up many times. The V gene is TRBV2, the J gene TRBJ2-3; TRBD2 might be the D (5 bases). The germline CDR1 and CDR2 sequences are SNHLY and FYNNEI. The CDR3 is made up of 16 amino acids. Trimming removed 7 bases at V and 1 base at J, with 18 bases between. CDR3 nucleotide sequence: TGTGCCAGCACCGGATCCCGGGGTTTCGGCACAGATACGCAGTATTTT. Amino acid sequence: CASTGSRGFGTDTQYF.

In this sample, this clonotype turned up a few times. The chain couples TRBV5-1 to TRBJ2-7, with TRBD1 identical over 10 bases. The CDR3 is made up of 15 amino acids. Germline trimming cut 0 bases from V and 6 bases from J; bases unmatched to any gene: 6. CDR1 is SGHRS and CDR2 is YFSETQ in the germline V gene. The CDR3 is CASSLGDRGHFEQYF. The CDR3 DNA reads TGCGCCAGCAGCTTGGGAGACAGGGGGCACTTCGAGCAGTACTTC.

This clonotype was found many times. The rearrangement joins TRBV6-1 to TRBJ2-1; D remains unclear. The germline gives CDR1 MNHNS, CDR2 SASEGT. The CDR3 sequence is 16 residues long. V shed 7 bases and J shed 6 bases, with 22 bases lying between them. CDR3 residues: CASTHMGYLGSNEQFF. CDR3 DNA sequence: TGTGCCAGCACCCACATGGGTTATTTGGGTAGCAATGAGCAGTTCTTC.

The chain combines TRBV2 with TRBJ1-4, with TRBD1 identical over 7 bases. Trimming at V came to 9 bases and at J to 7 bases, leaving 8 bases not matched to a gene. Germline loops: CDR1 SNHLY, CDR2 FYNNEI. This CDR3 is built from 13 residues. CDR3 nucleotide sequence: TGTGCCAGTAAACAGGGGTTTTTTGAAAAACTGTTTTTT. This gives the protein CASKQGFFEKLFF.

V is TRBV4-1 and J is TRBJ1-1, with D possibly TRBD1 on 5 matching bases. V was cut by 0 bases and J by 1 base, with 9 bases left in between. CDR1 is MGHRA, CDR2 YSYEKL, per germline. The CDR3 totals 15 residues. The CDR3: CASSQEWGANTEAFF. CDR3 bases: TGCGCCAGCAGCCAAGAGTGGGGCGCGAACACTGAAGCTTTCTTT.

The chain is built from TRBV7-8 and TRBJ2-7, with TRBD1 matching over 7 bases. Trimming cost V 5 bases and J 2 bases; bases outside gene matches: 6. The CDR3 consists of 14 residues. CDR1 is SGHVS and CDR2 is FQNEAQ in the germline V gene. In DNA form, the CDR3 reads TGTGCCAGCAGCCAGAACAGGGGAGCCTACGAGCAGTACTTC. Amino acid sequence: CASSQNRGAYEQYF. Full variable domain (rest looked up from reference TRBV7-8 and TRBJ2-7): GAGVSQSPRYKVAKRGQDVALRCDPISGHVSLFWYQQALGQGPEFLTYFQNEAQLDKSGLPSDRFFAERPEGSVSTLKIQRTQQEDSAVYLCASSQNRGAYEQYFGPGTRLTVT.

The chain uses TRBV5-6 and TRBJ2-5; a weak D match, TRBD2 (5 bases). V lost 4 bases to trimming and J lost 0 bases, with 16 bases between them. Germline CDR1 SGHDT, CDR2 YYEEEE. This CDR3 has 16 residues. The CDR3 bases are TGTGCCAGCAGCCGGCCATGGGAGACGTACCAAGAGACCCAGTACTTC. Residues: CASSRPWETYQETQYF.

This clonotype was detected only a few times. This chain connects TRBV18 to TRBJ1-5; 8 bases map to TRBD1. The CDR3 runs 13 residues. V lost 3 bases, J lost 5 bases, and 0 bases stayed unmatched. From germline, CDR1 is KGHSH and CDR2 LQKENI. CDR3 DNA sequence: TGTGCCAGCTCACCGACAGGGGATCAGCCCCAGCATTTT. Its translation is CASSPTGDQPQHF.

V is TRBV28 and J is TRBJ2-7; D could derive from TRBD1 or TRBD2 (5 bases each). CDR1 is MDHEN, CDR2 SYDVKM, per germline. The CDR3 runs 15 residues. The V gene lost 6 bases and the J gene lost 6 bases, with 21 bases spanning the gap. CDR3 bases: TGTGCCAGCAGCGGGGTCGGTGGGGCTCAAGGCGAGCAGTACTTC. As protein: CASSGVGGAQGEQYF.

V gene TRBV28 combines with J gene TRBJ2-3; D is tentatively TRBD1 or TRBD2 (5 bases each). CDR3 length: 15 amino acids. Germline-derived CDR1 and CDR2 are MDHEN and SYDVKM. Trimming shortened V by 6 bases and J by 0 bases, and 13 bases separated the two germline ends. CDR3 coding DNA: TGTGCCAGCAGCGGGACGGTTCAAAGCACAGATACGCAGTATTTT. Its protein is CASSGTVQSTDTQYF.

Many counts were recorded for this clonotype. The CDR3 loop reads CAWTFKNTGELFF. The DNA for the CDR3 is TGTGCCTGGACCTTTAAAAACACCGGGGAGCTGTTTTTT. V and J are TRBV30 and TRBJ2-2; D remains unclear. V lost 4 bases, J lost 2 bases, and 8 bases lay in between. This CDR3 comprises 13 residues. Germline V gene data show CDR1 as GTSNPN and CDR2 as SVGIG (reference sequence).

This clonotype has more than one count but fewer than ten. This clone may be a read error of a much larger clone one base away. The chain recombines TRBV20-1 with TRBJ2-7, with TRBD2 identical over 12 bases. After removal of 5 bases from V and 7 bases from J, the junction contained 9 bases not matched to a gene. The CDR3 consists of 14 residues. Germline V gives CDR1 DFQATT, CDR2 SNEGSKA (reference sequence). DNA of the CDR3: TGCAGTGCTCGCGGACTAGCGGGGATAGGTGAGCAGTACTTC. Amino acids: CSARGLAGIGEQYF.

This clonotype showed up many times. The CDR3 region is CASSPPGRDTQYF. The DNA for the CDR3 is TGTGCCAGCAGTCCCCCCGGGAGAGATACGCAGTATTTT. This chain uses TRBV6-2 or TRBV6-3 with TRBJ2-3, with D possibly being TRBD2 (6 bases). Trimming removed 5 bases from V and 5 bases from J, with 11 bases in between. The CDR3 has 13 amino acids. Germline-derived CDR1 and CDR2 are MNHEY and SVGEGT.

This chain links TRBV12-3 or TRBV12-4 with TRBJ2-2; TRBD1 agrees at 7 bases. The CDR3 has 14 amino acids. Germline trimming cut 6 bases from V and 5 bases from J; bases unmatched to any gene: 6. CDR3 amino acids: CASRTTGRTGELFF. The CDR3 DNA follows: TGTGCCAGCAGGACGACAGGGCGGACCGGGGAGCTGTTTTTT.

The chain recombines TRBV2 with TRBJ2-5; 11 bases agree with TRBD2. The V segment lost 8 bases and the J segment 6 bases; nucleotides outside the gene matches: 20. The germline gives CDR1 SNHLY, CDR2 FYNNEI. This CDR3 comprises 18 residues. CDR3 region: CASSILAGEVGLIKTQYF. Written as DNA, the CDR3 is TGTGCCAGCTCTATACTAGCGGGGGAGGTGGGGTTGATTAAGACCCAGTACTTC.

The chain recombines TRBV7-8 with TRBJ2-6, with a weak D call TRBD2 (6 bases). Germline lookup yields CDR1 SGHVS and CDR2 FQNEAQ. V was trimmed by 7 bases and J by 4 bases, leaving 14 bases between them. The CDR3 covers 15 residues. The CDR3 protein is CASMRGTVGANVLTF. As DNA, the CDR3 is TGTGCCAGCATGCGGGGTACTGTGGGGGCCAACGTCCTGACTTTC.

Remarks on this clonotype: A read error is the likely source, as a far larger clone sits one nucleotide away. The chain is built from TRBV11-3 and TRBJ2-1; TRBD2 matches at 11 bases. The V and J ends lost 5 bases and 9 bases, in that order; junction bases with no gene match: 12. CDR3 length equals 16 residues. Germline CDR1 SGHNT, CDR2 YENEEA. DNA of the CDR3: TGTGCCAGCAGCCTATCGGGACTAGCGGAGGCTAGTGAGCAGTTCTTC. Translation: CASSLSGLAEASEQFF.

Only a few counts were recorded for this clonotype. The chain links TRBV12-5 to TRBJ2-1; 8 positions match TRBD1. This CDR3 contains 16 residues. The germline V gene has CDR1 LGHNT and CDR2 FRNRAP. V shed 1 base, J shed 6 bases, and the junction held 8 bases outside the gene matches. The CDR3 loop reads CASGLGSRGPCNEQFF. The CDR3 DNA sequence: TGTGCTAGTGGTTTGGGAAGCAGGGGGCCCTGCAATGAGCAGTTCTTC.

This clonotype was counted ten times or more. The V gene is TRBV5-1, the J gene TRBJ2-3; 9 bases align to TRBD2. Germline CDR1 reads SGHRS; CDR2 reads YFSETQ. V lost 2 bases, J lost 4 bases, and 5 bases stayed unmatched. CDR3 length: 15 residues. This chain's CDR3 is CASSFISGGSDTQYF. The CDR3, as DNA: TGCGCCAGCAGCTTCATTAGCGGGGGCTCAGATACGCAGTATTTT.